The 23 T cell receptor beta chains below come from one sample, sequenced in a study of blood T cell repertoires in COVID-19. Sequenced by immunoSEQ multiplex PCR; TCRdb stores in-frame clones only, minus some. The sample contains 160,000 or so clones, more than 75% of which appear only once. The sample comprised peripheral blood. The receptors come from a man aged 55 to 69 with active or convalescent COVID-19.

The chain joins TRBV3-1 (or the pseudogene TRBV3-2) to TRBJ1-2; TRBD1 agrees at 7 bases. The CDR3 spans 15 residues. CDR1 is LGHDT and CDR2 is YNNKEL in the germline V gene (reference sequence). J was trimmed by 5 bases and V by 4 bases; bases with no gene match: 10. Written as DNA, the CDR3 is TGTGCCAGCAGCCCCCGGGACAGCCTTCGGTATGGCTACACCTTC. Its protein product is CASSPRDSLRYGYTF.

J is TRBJ2-7 and V is TRBV11-3; possibly TRBD2 for D (5 bases). The CDR3 is 13 amino acids. The germline V gene encodes CDR1 SGHNT and CDR2 YENEEA. V lost 6 bases and J lost 2, with 11 bases in between. In DNA form, the CDR3 reads TGTGCCAGCAGTGAGGGCAGCACCTACGAGCAGTACTTC. Translating gives CASSEGSTYEQYF.

V is TRBV18 and J is TRBJ2-7; D may be TRBD1 (6 bases). In germline, CDR1 is KGHSH, CDR2 LQKENI. CDR3 length equals 15 residues. Trimming shortened V by 4 bases and J by 1 base, and 14 bases separated the two germline ends. CDR3 in amino acids: CASSLTGMGSYEQYF. The CDR3 nucleotides are TGTGCCAGCTCACTAACAGGGATGGGTTCCTACGAGCAGTACTTC.

This clone was found a few times. The chain links TRBV5-4 to TRBJ2-2; 11 nucleotides agree with TRBD1. V trimming: 2 bases; J trimming: 6 bases; junction bases outside the gene matches: 3. CDR1 and CDR2 from the germline V gene are SGHNT and YYREEE (reference sequence). The CDR3 is 15 residues long. CDR3 sequence: CASSLPGQGAGELFF. DNA for the CDR3: TGTGCCAGCAGCTTACCGGGACAGGGGGCCGGGGAGCTGTTTTTT.

The chain combines TRBV2 with TRBJ1-4; the match to TRBD1 covers 9 bases. The CDR3 is made up of 18 amino acids. Unmatched junction bases numbered 9, after V lost 4 bases and J lost 0 bases. Germline V lookup: CDR1 SNHLY, CDR2 FYNNEI. CDR3 bases: TGTGCCAGCAGTGGTCCGGACAGGGGAGGATCAACTAATGAAAAACTGTTTTTT. As protein: CASSGPDRGGSTNEKLFF.

This CDR3 is CASSEILSSYNEQFF. Here the CDR3 DNA reads TGCGCCAGCAGTGAGATACTTAGCTCCTACAATGAGCAGTTCTTC. The chain has TRBV10-1 and TRBJ2-1; D call uncertain. Germline CDR1 is WNHNN and CDR2 is SYGVQD (reference sequence). Trimming took off 2 bases at V and 0 bases at J, with 8 bases between the two ends. The CDR3 length is 15 residues.

This clone was seen once. The chain employs TRBV15 and TRBJ2-5; TRBD1 aligns across 9 bases. CDR1 LNHNV and CDR2 YYDKDF come from the germline V gene (reference sequence). The length of the CDR3 is 14 residues. V lost 9 bases, J lost 4 bases, and 9 bases stayed unmatched. The CDR3 DNA sequence: TGTGCCACAAGGGACAGGGAGGTTCGAGAGACCCAGTACTTC. Residues: CATRDREVRETQYF.

The chain employs TRBV6-1 and TRBJ2-3; 8 nucleotides line up with TRBD2. V shed 3 bases, J shed 6 bases, and the junction held 8 bases outside the gene matches. Germline V CDR1 and CDR2: MNHNS, SASEGT. The CDR3 has 15 amino acids. The CDR3 nucleotides read TGTGCCAGCAGTGATAACACTAGCGGCAGGGATACGCAGTATTTT. It is translated as CASSDNTSGRDTQYF.

V and J are TRBV5-4 and TRBJ2-1, with 9 nucleotides matching TRBD2. V dropped 1 base and J dropped 7; count of bases not matched to a gene: 3. Germline CDR1 reads SGHNT; CDR2 reads YYREEE (reference sequence). There are 14 residues in the CDR3. In DNA, the CDR3 is TGTGCCAGCAGCTTGAGCGGGGGGAGGAATGAGCAGTTCTTC. Amino acids: CASSLSGGRNEQFF.

This clone has only one observation. The rearrangement uses TRBV11-2 and TRBJ2-5; D is ambiguous. The germline V and J ends were trimmed by 5 bases and 1 base, with 5 bases remaining between them. This CDR3 is 12 amino acids long. The germline CDR1 and CDR2 sequences are SGHAT and FQNNGV. CDR3 coding DNA: TGTGCCAGCAGCCCCATCCAAGAGACCCAGTACTTC. The encoded protein is CASSPIQETQYF. Supplemented by reference TRBV11-2 and TRBJ2-5, the full variable domain reads EAGVAQSPRYKIIEKRQSVAFWCNPISGHATLYWYQQILGQGPKLLIQFQNNGVVDDSQLPKDRFSAERLKGVDSTLKIQPAKLEDSAVYLCASSPIQETQYFGPGTRLLVL.

This chain joins TRBV5-1 and TRBJ1-6; unclear D gene. V was cut by 0 bases and J by 6 bases, with 13 bases left in between. Germline-derived CDR1 and CDR2 are SGHRS and YFSETQ. This CDR3 spans 16 amino acids. The CDR3 protein is CASSLAGGVTNSPLHF. The CDR3 DNA sequence: TGCGCCAGCAGCTTGGCCGGCGGGGTAACTAATTCACCCCTCCACTTT.

This rearrangement joins TRBV11-3 to TRBJ2-2; D perhaps matches TRBD1 (6 bases). Germline values: CDR1 SGHNT, CDR2 YENEEA. V was pared by 2 bases and J by 7 bases, with 11 bases between. The CDR3 is 14 amino acids. For the CDR3, the DNA is TGTGCCAGCAGCTTACGGCAGGGGAACGGGGAGCTGTTTTTT. Its protein is CASSLRQGNGELFF.

The count of this clone is one. V gene TRBV5-4 combines with J gene TRBJ1-4, with D possibly being TRBD1 (5 bases). Deletions cut 0 bases from V and 3 bases from J, with 9 bases between. The germline V gene encodes CDR1 SGHNT and CDR2 YYREEE (reference sequence). There are 15 residues in the CDR3. The CDR3 loop is CASSLGQTSNEKLFF. The DNA for the CDR3 is TGTGCCAGCAGCTTGGGACAGACTTCTAATGAAAAACTGTTTTTT.

The chain links TRBV5-4 to TRBJ1-2, with D hard to call. The germline CDR1 and CDR2 sequences are SGHNT and YYREEE (reference sequence). This CDR3 is 14 amino acids long. V was clipped by 1 base and J by 7 bases, with 14 bases between them. CDR3 in DNA: TGTGCCAGCAGCTTGTTGTTTGTGATTAGTGGCTACACCTTC. This codes for CASSLLFVISGYTF.

The chain combines TRBV18 with TRBJ1-1; possibly TRBD1 for D (6 bases). Trimming stripped 2 bases from V and 0 bases from J, with 7 bases between. The germline gives CDR1 KGHSH, CDR2 LQKENI. The CDR3 extends over 14 amino acids. The CDR3 bases are TGTGCCAGCTCACCAACAGGGCTGAACACTGAAGCTTTCTTT. Protein product: CASSPTGLNTEAFF.

This clone is a singleton in its sample. The chain uses TRBV7-6 and TRBJ2-1, with D hard to call. CDR1 is SGHVS and CDR2 is FNYEAQ in the germline V gene. The V end was cut by 1 base, the J end by 0 bases, with 10 bases between. CDR3 length: 16 amino acids. This CDR3 reads CASSLDSESSYNEQFF. The DNA for the CDR3 is TGTGCCAGCAGCTTAGATTCAGAAAGCTCCTACAATGAGCAGTTCTTC.

This chain connects TRBV10-2 to TRBJ2-6, with 8 nucleotides matching TRBD1. The CDR3 covers 17 residues. J was trimmed by 0 bases and V by 4 bases; bases with no gene match: 5. The germline gives CDR1 WSHSY, CDR2 SAAADI. The CDR3 reads CASSAGQAGSGANVLTF. CDR3 sequence (DNA): TGCGCCAGCAGTGCGGGACAGGCTGGCTCTGGGGCCAACGTCCTGACTTTC.

This sequence joins TRBV27 and TRBJ1-4, with D perhaps matching TRBD1 (5 bases). CDR3 length equals 15 residues. The ends were cut back, 3 bases at V and 7 bases at J, with 15 bases in the middle. Germline V CDR1 and CDR2: MNHEY, SMNVEV (reference sequence). This CDR3 reads CASSFTSGWSEKLFF. In DNA, the CDR3 is TGTGCCAGCAGTTTCACGTCAGGGTGGAGTGAAAAACTGTTTTTT.

The chain links TRBV5-1 to TRBJ2-5, with 8 bases lining up with TRBD2. The CDR3 runs 15 residues. The V gene's germline CDR1 is SGHRS and CDR2 YFSETQ. Trimming at V came to 0 bases and at J to 6 bases, leaving 7 bases not matched to a gene. In DNA, the CDR3 is TGCGCCAGCAGCTTGGGACTAGCGTGGCCAAAGACCCAGTACTTC. It yields the protein CASSLGLAWPKTQYF.

This chain joins TRBV5-6 and TRBJ2-3, with 11 bases lining up with TRBD2. The germline V gene encodes CDR1 SGHDT and CDR2 YYEEEE. The CDR3 covers 14 residues. After removal of 4 bases from V and 8 bases from J, the junction contained 6 bases not matched to a gene. The CDR3 reads CASSNSGGAGTQYF. The CDR3 DNA is TGTGCCAGCAGCAATAGCGGGGGGGCGGGTACGCAGTATTTT.

This clone was observed a few times. This chain joins TRBV5-1 and TRBJ2-7, with a tentative D call TRBD1 (6 bases). The CDR3 totals 13 residues. V dropped 4 bases and J dropped 0 bases, with 8 bases sitting between them. Germline CDR1 reads SGHRS; CDR2 reads YFSETQ. The CDR3 DNA reads TGCGCCAGCAGCGGGGACAACTCCTACGAGCAGTACTTC. Its protein is CASSGDNSYEQYF.

In this sample, this clone turned up once. The chain couples TRBV6-5 to TRBJ2-2; D possibly corresponds to TRBD1 (5 bases). The germline gives CDR1 MNHEY, CDR2 SVGAGI. There are 15 residues in the CDR3. V was clipped by 5 bases and J by 9 bases, with 19 bases between them. Here the CDR3 reads CASSQGLGIARELFF. CDR3 DNA sequence: TGTGCCAGCAGTCAGGGATTGGGGATTGCCAGGGAGCTGTTTTTT.

J is TRBJ1-1 and V is TRBV20-1; D may be TRBD1 (5 bases). CDR1 and CDR2 from the germline V gene are DFQATT and SNEGSKA (reference sequence). V lost 6 bases and J lost 7, with 12 bases in between. The CDR3 totals 11 residues. Written as DNA, the CDR3 is TGCAGTGCCCAGACAGATGTTGAAGCTTTCTTT. This codes for CSAQTDVEAFF.